The 3 T cell receptor beta chains presented below share a single source sample, sequenced in a study of cytomegalovirus exposure and HLA in healthy donors (dated by TCRdb to 2015 to 2018). To prepare the library, the immunoSEQ multiplex PCR assay was applied. For the multiplex PCR, a mixture combining 60 forward primers for TCR Vbeta segments and 13 reverse primers for TCR Jbeta segments was used. Sourced from immuneACCESS, this table was stored by TCRdb with only in-frame sequences that have V and J called. A share of the clones is absent; for the studies checked, an unresolved V gene accounts for under half, and the remainder has no known explanation. The sample data list some 130,000 clones, and 55% to 80% of these were observed just once. 1% to 1.5% of the sample is in the top ten clones. The sample consisted of PBMCs. These receptors all stem from a woman between 35 and 50 years old in good health and CMV-seronegative.

The rearrangement links TRBV2 to TRBJ2-2, with a weak D call TRBD2 (5 bases). V shed 6 bases and J shed 17 bases, with 19 bases lying between them. The CDR3 consists of 12 residues. Germline values: CDR1 SNHLY, CDR2 FYNNEI. This CDR3 reads CASSRIVGEGFF. In DNA, the CDR3 is TGTGCCAGCAGCCGTATCGTCGGAGAGGGTTTTTTT.

The chain employs TRBV14 and TRBJ2-3; no definite D call. This CDR3 contains 15 residues. CDR1 is SGHDN, CDR2 FVKESK, per germline. V was shortened by 0 bases and J by 5 bases, with 12 bases between the two germline ends. The CDR3 DNA follows: TGTGCCAGCAGCCAAGATCTAAGCTTTGGAGATACGCAGTATTTT. Its translation is CASSQDLSFGDTQYF.

The genes are TRBV2 and TRBJ2-1; 7 bases align to TRBD2. V dropped 6 bases and J dropped 6; count of bases not matched to a gene: 8. The V gene's germline CDR1 is SNHLY and CDR2 FYNNEI. The CDR3 extends over 14 amino acids. The CDR3 bases are TGTGCCAGCAGCGGGAAAGCGGGATTCAATGAGCAGTTCTTC. Its translation is CASSGKAGFNEQFF.